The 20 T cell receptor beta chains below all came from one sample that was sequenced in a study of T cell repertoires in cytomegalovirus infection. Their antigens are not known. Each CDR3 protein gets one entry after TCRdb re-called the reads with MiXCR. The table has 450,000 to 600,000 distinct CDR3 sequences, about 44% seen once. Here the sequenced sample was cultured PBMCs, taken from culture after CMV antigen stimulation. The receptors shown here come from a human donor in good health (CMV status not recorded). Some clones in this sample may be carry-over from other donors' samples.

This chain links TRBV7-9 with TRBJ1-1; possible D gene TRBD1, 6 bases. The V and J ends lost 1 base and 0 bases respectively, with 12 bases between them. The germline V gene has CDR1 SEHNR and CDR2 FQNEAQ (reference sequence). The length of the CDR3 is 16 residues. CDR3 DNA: TGTGCCAGCAGCTTAGATCCCAGGGGCCTGAACACTGAAGCTTTCTTT. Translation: CASSLDPRGLNTEAFF.

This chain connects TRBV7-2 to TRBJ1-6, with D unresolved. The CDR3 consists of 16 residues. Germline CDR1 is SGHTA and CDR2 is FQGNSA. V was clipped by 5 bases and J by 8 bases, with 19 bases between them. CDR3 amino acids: CASSLFWAPGDSPLHF. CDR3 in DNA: TGTGCCAGCAGCCTTTTTTGGGCCCCAGGCGATTCACCCCTCCACTTT. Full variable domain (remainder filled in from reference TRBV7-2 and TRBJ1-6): GAGVSQSPSNKVTEKGKDVELRCDPISGHTALYWYRQSLGQGLEFLIYFQGNSAPDKSGLPSDRFSAERTGGSVSTLTIQRTQQEDSAVYLCASSLFWAPGDSPLHFGNGTRLTVT.

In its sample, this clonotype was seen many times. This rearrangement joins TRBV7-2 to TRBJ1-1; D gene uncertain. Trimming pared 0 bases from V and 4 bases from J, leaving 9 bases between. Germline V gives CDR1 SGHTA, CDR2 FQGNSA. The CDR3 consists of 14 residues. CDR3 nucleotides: TGTGCCAGCAGCTTAGCGTCGACCGTCACTGAAGCTTTCTTT. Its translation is CASSLASTVTEAFF.

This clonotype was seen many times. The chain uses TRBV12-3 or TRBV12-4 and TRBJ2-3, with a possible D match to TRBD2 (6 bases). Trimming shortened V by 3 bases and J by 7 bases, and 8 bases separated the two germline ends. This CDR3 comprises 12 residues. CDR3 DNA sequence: TGTGCCAGCAGTTTGGCGGGAAATACGCAGTATTTT. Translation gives CASSLAGNTQYF.

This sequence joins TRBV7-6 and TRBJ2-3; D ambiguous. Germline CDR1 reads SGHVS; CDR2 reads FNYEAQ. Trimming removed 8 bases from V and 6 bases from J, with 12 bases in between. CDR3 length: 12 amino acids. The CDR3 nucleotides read TGTGCCAGCCTAAGGGATGGGGATACGCAGTATTTT. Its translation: CASLRDGDTQYF.

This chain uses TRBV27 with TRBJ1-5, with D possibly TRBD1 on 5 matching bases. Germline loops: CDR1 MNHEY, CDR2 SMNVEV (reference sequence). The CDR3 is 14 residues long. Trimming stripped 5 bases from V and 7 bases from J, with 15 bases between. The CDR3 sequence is CASSPADSSQPQHF. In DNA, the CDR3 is TGTGCCAGCAGTCCAGCCGACAGTTCACAGCCCCAGCATTTT.

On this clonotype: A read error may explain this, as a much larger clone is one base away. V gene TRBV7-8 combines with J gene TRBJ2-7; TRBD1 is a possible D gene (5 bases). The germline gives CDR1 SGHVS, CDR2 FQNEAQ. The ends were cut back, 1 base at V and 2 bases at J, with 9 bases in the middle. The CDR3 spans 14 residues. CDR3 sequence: CASSLGGWTYEQYF. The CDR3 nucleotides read TGTGCCAGCAGCTTAGGGGGCTGGACCTACGAGCAGTACTTC.

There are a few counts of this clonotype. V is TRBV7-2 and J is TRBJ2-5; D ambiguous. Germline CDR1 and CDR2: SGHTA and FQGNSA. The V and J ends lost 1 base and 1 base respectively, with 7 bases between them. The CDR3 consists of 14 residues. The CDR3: CASSLVAIQETQYF. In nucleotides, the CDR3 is TGTGCCAGCAGCTTAGTTGCAATCCAAGAGACCCAGTACTTC.

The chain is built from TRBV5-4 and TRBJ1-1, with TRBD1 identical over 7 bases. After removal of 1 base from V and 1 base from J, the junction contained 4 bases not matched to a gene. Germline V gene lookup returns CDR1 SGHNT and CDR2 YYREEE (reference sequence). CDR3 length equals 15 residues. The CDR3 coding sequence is TGTGCCAGCAGCTTGCCAGGGACAGCGAACACTGAAGCTTTCTTT. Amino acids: CASSLPGTANTEAFF.

The CDR3 region has the DNA TGTGCCAGCAGTCGCGGGGACTCCCTTTTCCATGAGCAGTTCTTC. Translated, it gives CASSRGDSLFHEQFF. The chain recombines TRBV7-8 with TRBJ2-1, with D maybe TRBD2 (6 bases). CDR3 length: 15 amino acids. Trimming removed 6 bases from V and 8 bases from J, with 20 bases in between. In germline, CDR1 is SGHVS, CDR2 FQNEAQ.

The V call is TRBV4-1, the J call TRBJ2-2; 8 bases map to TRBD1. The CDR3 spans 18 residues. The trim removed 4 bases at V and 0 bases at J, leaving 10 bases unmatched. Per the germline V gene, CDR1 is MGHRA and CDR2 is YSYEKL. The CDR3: CASSPGGQATPNTGELFF. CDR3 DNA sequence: TGCGCCAGCAGCCCCGGGGGACAGGCGACCCCGAACACCGGGGAGCTGTTTTTT.

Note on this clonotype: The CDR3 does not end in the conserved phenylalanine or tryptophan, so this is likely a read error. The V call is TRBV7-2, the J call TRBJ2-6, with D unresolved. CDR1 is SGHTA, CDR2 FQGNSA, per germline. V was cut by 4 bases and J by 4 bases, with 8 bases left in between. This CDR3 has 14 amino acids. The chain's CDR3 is CASSSGGGANVLTS. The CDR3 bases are TGTGCCAGCAGCTCTGGTGGGGGGGCCAACGTCCTGACTTCC.

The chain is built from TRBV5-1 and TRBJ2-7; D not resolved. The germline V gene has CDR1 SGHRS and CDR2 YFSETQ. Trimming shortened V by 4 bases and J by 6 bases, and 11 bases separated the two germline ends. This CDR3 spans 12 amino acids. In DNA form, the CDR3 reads TGCGCCAGCAGCCCGCACTCTGCCGAGCAGTACTTC. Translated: CASSPHSAEQYF.

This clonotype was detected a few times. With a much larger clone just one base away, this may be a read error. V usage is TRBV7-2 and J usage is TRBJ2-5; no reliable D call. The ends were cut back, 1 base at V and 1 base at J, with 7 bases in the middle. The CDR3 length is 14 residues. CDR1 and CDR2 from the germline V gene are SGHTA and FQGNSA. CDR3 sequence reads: CASSLDGSQETQYF. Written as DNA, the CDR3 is TGTGCCAGCAGCTTAGATGGCAGCCAAGAGACCCAGTACTTC.

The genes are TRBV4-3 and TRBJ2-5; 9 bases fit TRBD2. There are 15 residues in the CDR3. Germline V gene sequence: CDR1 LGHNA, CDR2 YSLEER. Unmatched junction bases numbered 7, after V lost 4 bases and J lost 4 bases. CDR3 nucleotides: TGCGCCAGCAGCCTAAATCTAGCGGGACGAGAGACCCAGTACTTC. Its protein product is CASSLNLAGRETQYF.

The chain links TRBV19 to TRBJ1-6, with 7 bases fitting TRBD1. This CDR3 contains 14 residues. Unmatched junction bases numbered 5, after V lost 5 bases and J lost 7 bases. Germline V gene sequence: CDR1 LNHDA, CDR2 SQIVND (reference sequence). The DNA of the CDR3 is TGTGCCAGTAGTCGCAGGACAGGCAATTCACCCCTCCACTTT. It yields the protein CASSRRTGNSPLHF.

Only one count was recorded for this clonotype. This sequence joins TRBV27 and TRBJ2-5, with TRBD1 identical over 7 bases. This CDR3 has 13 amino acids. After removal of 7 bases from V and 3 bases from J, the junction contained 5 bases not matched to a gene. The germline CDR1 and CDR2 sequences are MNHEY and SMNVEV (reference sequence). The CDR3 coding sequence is TGTGCCAGCATGGGGCAGGGGGAAGAGACCCAGTACTTC. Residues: CASMGQGEETQYF.

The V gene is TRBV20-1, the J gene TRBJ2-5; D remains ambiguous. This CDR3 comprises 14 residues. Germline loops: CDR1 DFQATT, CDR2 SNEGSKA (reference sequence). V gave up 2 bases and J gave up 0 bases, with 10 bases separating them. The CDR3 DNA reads TGCAGTGCTAGACGTCCGGAGTACCAAGAGACCCAGTACTTC. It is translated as CSARRPEYQETQYF.

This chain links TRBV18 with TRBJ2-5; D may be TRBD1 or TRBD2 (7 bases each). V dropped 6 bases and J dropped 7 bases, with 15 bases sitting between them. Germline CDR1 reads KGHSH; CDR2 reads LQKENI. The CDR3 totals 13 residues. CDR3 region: CASSQDREGTQYF. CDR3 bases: TGTGCCAGCTCGCAAGACAGGGAGGGGACCCAGTACTTC.

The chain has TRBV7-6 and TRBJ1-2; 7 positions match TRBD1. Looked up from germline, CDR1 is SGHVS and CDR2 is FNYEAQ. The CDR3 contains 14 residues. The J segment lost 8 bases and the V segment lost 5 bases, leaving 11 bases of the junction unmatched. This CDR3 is CASSPGQSFGGYTF. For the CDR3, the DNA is TGTGCCAGCAGCCCGGGACAGTCATTTGGGGGCTACACCTTC.